The 8 T cell receptor beta chains listed next were all sequenced from one sample in a study of shared clonotypes between healthy human individuals. Sequencing was performed with immunoSEQ multiplex PCR; in TCRdb, only in-frame clones are kept and a portion is missing. The sample lists approximately 1.5 million clones; approximately 98.5% were seen once. The sequencing sample was made of naive CD4+ T cells sorted from blood. Subset denoted: CD45RA+ positively selected. The receptor set was obtained from a man aged 25-40 years in good health.

J is TRBJ2-2 and V is TRBV7-3; D not resolved. V lost 1 base and J lost 6, with 3 bases in between. The CDR3 covers 12 residues. In germline, CDR1 is SGHTA, CDR2 FQGTGA. The CDR3 DNA reads TGTGCCAGCAGCTTAAACCCCGGGGAGCTGTTTTTT. Its translation is CASSLNPGELFF.

This chain connects TRBV9 to TRBJ1-3, with D unclear. Deletions cut 0 bases from V and 0 bases from J, with 13 bases between. CDR3 length: 17 amino acids. The germline V gene encodes CDR1 SGDLS and CDR2 YYNGEE. CDR3 sequence (DNA): TGTGCCAGCAGCGTAGAAAGTAAAAGGAACTCTGGAAACACCATATATTTT. Translation: CASSVESKRNSGNTIYF.

The chain combines TRBV11-3 with TRBJ2-1, with 12 bases that match TRBD2. Germline V lookup: CDR1 SGHNT, CDR2 YENEEA. V trimming: 3 bases; J trimming: 9 bases; junction bases outside the gene matches: 6. The CDR3 length is 15 residues. CDR3 bases: TGTGCCAGCAGCTTGGGACTAGCGGGTACAAGTGAGCAGTTCTTC. Protein product: CASSLGLAGTSEQFF.

This clone showed up just once. Distinct nucleotide sequences in the sample also encode this CDR3. This chain uses TRBV15 with TRBJ2-1; D unresolved. Germline-derived CDR1 and CDR2 are LNHNV and YYDKDF (reference sequence). V was cut by 0 bases and J by 4 bases, with 10 bases left in between. The CDR3 spans 15 residues. CDR3 amino acids: CATSRDRGSYNEQFF. DNA of the CDR3: TGTGCCACCAGCAGAGATCGAGGCAGTTACAATGAGCAGTTCTTC.

This chain links TRBV27 with TRBJ2-5; 8 bases line up with TRBD2. J lost 3 bases, V lost 6 bases, and 9 bases had no gene match. From germline, CDR1 is MNHEY and CDR2 SMNVEV (reference sequence). The CDR3 contains 15 residues. The CDR3 region is CASRGTRWGKETQYF. Written as DNA, the CDR3 is TGTGCCAGCAGGGGGACTAGGTGGGGTAAAGAGACCCAGTACTTC.

V usage is TRBV5-5 and J usage is TRBJ1-4; D remains unclear. This CDR3 is built from 15 residues. V lost 4 bases and J 7 bases, leaving 17 bases between the germline ends. Germline assignment: CDR1 SGHKS and CDR2 YYEKEE (reference sequence). The CDR3 region is CASSRPPVALEKLFF. CDR3 in DNA: TGTGCCAGCAGCCGTCCACCCGTAGCCCTTGAAAAACTGTTTTTT.

The chain has TRBV18 and TRBJ1-1; TRBD1 aligns across 7 bases. V was pared by 7 bases and J by 1 base, with 3 bases of the junction left unmatched. There are 13 residues in the CDR3. From germline, CDR1 is KGHSH and CDR2 LQKENI. The CDR3 DNA reads TGTGCCAGCTACGGACAGGAGAACACTGAAGCTTTCTTT. It yields the protein CASYGQENTEAFF.

V and J are TRBV9 and TRBJ2-1; D remains ambiguous. The CDR3 sequence is 15 residues long. V was trimmed by 4 bases and J by 5 bases, leaving 16 bases between them. The V gene's germline CDR1 is SGDLS and CDR2 YYNGEE. The CDR3 sequence: CASSSLGRSNNEQFF. CDR3 DNA: TGTGCCAGCAGCTCGTTAGGAAGATCAAACAATGAGCAGTTCTTC.